A selection of T cell receptor beta chains follows, all from one sample in a study of CD8 T cells in Susac syndrome. TCRdb analysed the immunoSEQ multiplex PCR reads with MiXCR anew, one entry per CDR3 protein. The repertoire holds about 250,000 distinct CDR3 sequences, around 93% seen once, with less than 0.075% in the top ten. Input material: CD4+ T cells from PBMCs. These receptors were collected from a human donor with multiple sclerosis. Each CDR3 is given with its conserved first and last residue. The D gene is left open where the match is weak. Expanded clones are given a class, and other clones once, few, many or no size at all.

D: .
size: .
V: TRBV4-2
J: TRBJ2-1
DNA: TGTGCCAGCAGCCAAGATAGGTGGCAGTTCTTC
CDR3: CASSQDRWQFF

D: .
size: once
V: TRBV23-1
J: TRBJ2-5
DNA: TGCGCCAGCAGTCAGAAGGGAGGGGGTGGGACCCAAGAGACCCAGTACTTC
CDR3: CASSQKGGGGTQETQYF

D: TRBD2
size: .
V: TRBV18
J: TRBJ2-3
DNA: TGTGCCAGCTCACCACTCAGGAGCGGGAGGGCCGTTGACACAGATACGCAGTATTTT
CDR3: CASSPLRSGRAVDTDTQYF

D: .
size: once
V: TRBV28
J: TRBJ2-7
DNA: TGTGCCAGCAGTTTAAGGGGCCCCTACGAGCAGTACTTC
CDR3: CASSLRGPYEQYF

D: .
size: once
V: TRBV4-2
J: TRBJ1-1
DNA: TGTGCCAGCAGACCCTTGTGGGCTTTAAAGAACAGGACTGAAGCTTTCTTT
CDR3: CASRPLWALKNRTEAFF

D: TRBD1
size: once
V: TRBV7-8
J: TRBJ1-5
DNA: TGTGCCAGCACCTCAGGGGGCGGCAATCAGCCCCAGCATTTT
CDR3: CASTSGGGNQPQHF

D: .
size: once
V: TRBV2
J: TRBJ2-7
DNA: TGTGCCAGCAGCCCAGGAGGGCGCGGCTACGAGCAGTACTTC
CDR3: CASSPGGRGYEQYF

D: .
size: .
V: TRBV7-2
J: TRBJ2-7
DNA: TGTGCCAGCAGCTTACTGTACGAGCAGTACTTC
CDR3: CASSLLYEQYF

D: TRBD1
size: .
V: TRBV20-1
J: TRBJ2-3
DNA: TGCAGTGCTCCCAGGACAGGGCCCGATACGCAGTATTTT
CDR3: CSAPRTGPDTQYF

D: .
size: .
V: TRBV11-2
J: TRBJ1-5
DNA: TGTGCCAGCAGCCCACAGGGCTTTAACCAGCCCCAGCATTTT
CDR3: CASSPQGFNQPQHF

D: .
size: .
V: TRBV19
J: TRBJ1-1
DNA: TGTGCCAGTAAATCATGGATGATGAACACTGAAGCTTTCTTT
CDR3: CASKSWMMNTEAFF

D: TRBD1
size: .
V: TRBV6-5
J: TRBJ2-7
DNA: TGTGCCAGCAGTTCCCCTCGGACAGGGCGGCGCGAGCAGTACTTC
CDR3: CASSSPRTGRREQYF

D: TRBD2
size: .
V: TRBV4-1
J: TRBJ2-3
DNA: TGCGCCAGCAGCGCAGGGCGGGGGGGCCAAGGGGATACGCAGTATTTT
CDR3: CASSAGRGGQGDTQYF

D: .
size: .
V: TRBV12-3/TRBV12-4
J: TRBJ1-5
DNA: TGTGCCAGCAGTTTAGTGCTAGGGGGTTATCAGCCCCAGCATTTT
CDR3: CASSLVLGGYQPQHF

D: .
size: .
V: TRBV30
J: TRBJ1-5
DNA: TGTGCCTGGAGTCGGCAGGGCAATCAGCCCCAGCATTTT
CDR3: CAWSRQGNQPQHF